The 20 T cell receptor beta chains below come from one sample, sequenced in a study of breast tumors, draining lymph nodes, adjacent tissues. Each CDR3 protein gets one entry after TCRdb re-called the multiplex PCR reads with MiXCR. The sample carries 15,000 or so distinct CDR3 sequences, 40% to 50% recorded once. The sequenced material came from tumor-adjacent breast tissue. The receptor source for this set is a female donor with breast cancer. Some clones in this sample may be carry-over from other donors' samples.

The rearrangement links TRBV5-4 to TRBJ2-2, with D unclear. CDR3 length: 13 amino acids. Germline V lookup: CDR1 SGHNT, CDR2 YYREEE (reference sequence). Trimming took off 1 base at V and 5 bases at J, with 6 bases between the two ends. CDR3 amino acids: CASSLSGTGELFF. CDR3 sequence (DNA): TGTGCCAGCAGCTTGTCTGGAACCGGGGAGCTGTTTTTT.

By proportion, this clonotype is medium-sized (0.01 to 0.1%). This chain uses TRBV4-2 with TRBJ2-3; the match to TRBD2 covers 14 bases. Germline lookup yields CDR1 LGHNA and CDR2 YNFKEQ. The CDR3 has 16 residues. J was trimmed by 9 bases and V by 0 bases; bases with no gene match: 5. The CDR3 sequence is CASSQEWGLAGDTQYF. CDR3 nucleotides: TGTGCCAGCAGCCAAGAGTGGGGACTAGCGGGGGACACGCAGTATTTT.

This clonotype was seen repeatedly, ten times or more. This chain links TRBV12-3 or TRBV12-4 with TRBJ2-2; D not resolved. Between the trimmed V and J ends, which lost 3 bases and 3 bases, there was a span of 8 bases. The length of the CDR3 is 14 residues. CDR3 loop: CASSFDRDTGELFF. The CDR3 DNA sequence: TGTGCCAGCAGTTTCGACCGTGACACCGGGGAGCTGTTTTTT.

The chain recombines TRBV5-1 with TRBJ2-2; 8 positions agree with TRBD1. The V segment lost 3 bases and the J segment 7 bases; nucleotides outside the gene matches: 5. The CDR3 length is 14 residues. Germline V gene data show CDR1 as SGHRS and CDR2 as YFSETQ. CDR3 sequence: CASSSGQGYGELFF. The DNA of the CDR3 is TGCGCCAGCAGCTCTGGACAGGGTTACGGGGAGCTGTTTTTT. Together with reference TRBV5-1 and TRBJ2-2, the CDR3 gives the full variable domain: KAGVTQTPRYLIKTRGQQVTLSCSPISGHRSVSWYQQTPGQGLQFLFEYFSETQRNKGNFPGRFSGRQFSNSRSEMNVSTLELGDSALYLCASSSGQGYGELFFGEGSRLTVL.

Notes on this clonotype: In this CDR3 the conserved last residue, phenylalanine or tryptophan, is missing, so a read error is likely. This chain uses TRBV4-3 with TRBJ2-3; TRBD2 agrees at 10 bases. Germline values: CDR1 LGHNA, CDR2 YSLEER. CDR3 size: 15 residues. V was pared by 2 bases and J by 8 bases, with 7 bases of the junction left unmatched. This chain's CDR3 is CASSQPGLAESTQYC. In nucleotides, the CDR3 is TGCGCCAGCAGCCAACCCGGACTAGCGGAAAGTACGCAGTATTGT.

This chain connects TRBV4-1 to TRBJ1-3; possibly TRBD1 for D (6 bases). The length of the CDR3 is 15 residues. Trimming pared 0 bases from V and 3 bases from J, leaving 9 bases between. Germline V gene sequence: CDR1 MGHRA, CDR2 YSYEKL. CDR3 coding DNA: TGCGCCAGCAGCCAAGATAACAGGGTTGGAAACACCATATATTTT. Encoded protein: CASSQDNRVGNTIYF.

This clonotype was counted at least ten times. This could be a read error, since a much larger clone is one nucleotide away. In DNA form, the CDR3 reads TGTGCCAGCAGGAACGGTAGCTCCTATAATTCACCCCTCCACTTT. It codes for CASRNGSSYNSPLHF. V is TRBV12-3 or TRBV12-4 and J is TRBJ1-6; D call uncertain. The ends were cut back, 6 bases at V and 0 bases at J, with 9 bases in the middle. The CDR3 spans 15 residues.

This clonotype occurred once. The chain employs TRBV7-9 and TRBJ2-3, with TRBD2 identical over 15 bases. Germline-derived CDR1 and CDR2 are SEHNR and FQNEAQ (reference sequence). The junction had 3 bases not matched to a gene; V was cut back by 5 bases and J by 0 bases. This CDR3 has 17 amino acids. CDR3 DNA: TGTGCCAGCAGCCCGGGGACTAGCGGGGGGAGCACAGATACGCAGTATTTT. The encoded protein is CASSPGTSGGSTDTQYF.

This clonotype was counted many times. With a much larger clone just one base away, this may be a read error. The chain carries TRBV6-1 and TRBJ2-3; 12 bases map to TRBD2. There are 15 residues in the CDR3. CDR1 and CDR2 from the germline V gene are MNHNS and SASEGT. CDR3 sequence: CASSQASGGADTQYF. CDR3 DNA: TGTGCCAGCAGTCAAGCTAGCGGGGGGGCAGATACGCAGTATTTT.

The rearrangement uses TRBV20-1 and TRBJ1-2; no clear D gene. The CDR3 consists of 12 residues. The V gene's germline CDR1 is DFQATT and CDR2 SNEGSKA (reference sequence). V was pared by 4 bases and J by 3 bases, with 9 bases between. The DNA of the CDR3 is TGCAGTGCTATAAGCCCCTACTATGGCTACACCTTC. This encodes CSAISPYYGYTF.

The table lists this clonotype with a count of one. The gene calls are TRBV7-9 and TRBJ2-7; the D gene is possibly TRBD1 (6 bases). This CDR3 is 14 amino acids long. CDR1 and CDR2 (germline): SEHNR, FQNEAQ (reference sequence). Trimming left V 5 bases short and J 7 bases short, with 18 bases between. CDR3 coding DNA: TGTGCCAGCAGCGAAGGACTGGGGGCCCGGGAGCAGTACTTC. As protein: CASSEGLGAREQYF.

Comment on this clonotype: This is likely a read error, given that the CDR3 carries no conserved phenylalanine or tryptophan at its end. Because the CDR3's place on the DNA is in doubt, the DNA is left out and the CDR3 is given as listed by TCRdb. The genes are TRBV5-4 and TRBJ2-3; the table gives TRBD2 as D, unverified against the DNA. Per the germline V gene, CDR1 is SGHNT and CDR2 is YYREEE (reference sequence). The CDR3 is made up of 16 amino acids, end residues included. CDR3 amino acids: CASSGGPSSGRPPSIN.

This clonotype has at least ten counts. The chain links TRBV5-1 to TRBJ1-2; 9 positions match TRBD1. This CDR3 comprises 14 residues. Germline CDR1 reads SGHRS; CDR2 reads YFSETQ. Germline trimming cut 5 bases from V and 5 bases from J; bases unmatched to any gene: 7. CDR3: CASRGGQGIYGYTF. For the CDR3, the DNA is TGCGCCAGCAGGGGGGGACAGGGCATTTATGGCTACACCTTC. Full variable domain (missing parts from reference TRBV5-1 and TRBJ1-2): KAGVTQTPRYLIKTRGQQVTLSCSPISGHRSVSWYQQTPGQGLQFLFEYFSETQRNKGNFPGRFSGRQFSNSRSEMNVSTLELGDSALYLCASRGGQGIYGYTFGSGTRLTVV.

V usage is TRBV20-1 and J usage is TRBJ1-5, with D tentatively TRBD1 (5 bases). The CDR3 sequence is 17 residues long. Germline V gives CDR1 DFQATT, CDR2 SNEGSKA (reference sequence). Deletions cut 4 bases from V and 1 base from J, with 20 bases between. CDR3 loop: CSAMCDSLVSSNQPQHF. For the CDR3, the DNA is TGCAGTGCTATGTGTGACAGTTTGGTTTCGAGCAATCAGCCCCAGCATTTT.

This clonotype was seen once. A junction end diverges from the germline sequence, so it may reflect a read error. The V gene is TRBV7-9, the J gene TRBJ2-2; D might be TRBD2 (6 bases). Germline assignment: CDR1 SEHNR and CDR2 FQNEAQ (reference sequence). This CDR3 spans 12 amino acids. The CDR3 loop reads CASSLENGGLVF. CDR3 DNA: TGTGCCAGCAGCTTAGAAAACGGGGGACTGGTTTTT.

The rearrangement uses TRBV5-1 and TRBJ2-2; possibly TRBD1 or TRBD2 for D (5 bases each). The length of the CDR3 is 14 residues. V lost 4 bases, J lost 2 bases, and 9 bases lay in between. The germline V gene has CDR1 SGHRS and CDR2 YFSETQ. CDR3 DNA: TGCGCCAGCAGCGGGGGAGTAAACACCGGGGAGCTGTTTTTT. It yields the protein CASSGGVNTGELFF.

The rearrangement links TRBV14 to TRBJ2-7; TRBD1 agrees at 10 bases. The length of the CDR3 is 15 residues. V lost 3 bases, J lost 3 bases, and 5 bases stayed unmatched. The germline V gene has CDR1 SGHDN and CDR2 FVKESK. In nucleotides, the CDR3 is TGTGCCAGCAGCCACGTGGGACAGGGGAACTACGAGCAGTACTTC. This encodes CASSHVGQGNYEQYF.

Written as DNA, the CDR3 is TGCAGTGCTGGACGTGCAGAGGGGTCCTACAATGAGCAGTTCTTC. It specifies CSAGRAEGSYNEQFF. This chain connects TRBV20-1 to TRBJ2-1; D might be TRBD1 or TRBD2, each matching 5 bases. The V end lost 5 bases, the J end lost 1 base, and 15 bases lay between the germline ends. This CDR3 is 15 amino acids long. CDR1 and CDR2 (germline): DFQATT, SNEGSKA (reference sequence).

This clonotype was seen at least ten times. This may be a read error: a much more frequent sequence differs by one nucleotide. The rearrangement joins TRBV6-5 to TRBJ2-1, with 7 bases that match TRBD2. Germline values: CDR1 MNHEY, CDR2 SVGAGI. The length of the CDR3 is 13 residues. J gave up 6 bases and V 5 bases, and 4 bases lay outside the gene matches. CDR3 DNA: TGTGCCAGCAGTCCTAGCGGTGGCAATGAGCAGTTCTTC. Amino acids: CASSPSGGNEQFF.

This clonotype has a count of ten or more. The J gene is TRBJ2-2, the V gene TRBV20-1; 14 bases are shared with TRBD2. The germline CDR1 and CDR2 sequences are DFQATT and SNEGSKA (reference sequence). The junction had 7 bases not matched to a gene; V was cut back by 4 bases and J by 0 bases. This CDR3 is built from 18 residues. The CDR3: CSAMWTSGRTSNTGELFF. As DNA, the CDR3 is TGCAGTGCTATGTGGACTAGCGGGAGGACCTCGAACACCGGGGAGCTGTTTTTT.